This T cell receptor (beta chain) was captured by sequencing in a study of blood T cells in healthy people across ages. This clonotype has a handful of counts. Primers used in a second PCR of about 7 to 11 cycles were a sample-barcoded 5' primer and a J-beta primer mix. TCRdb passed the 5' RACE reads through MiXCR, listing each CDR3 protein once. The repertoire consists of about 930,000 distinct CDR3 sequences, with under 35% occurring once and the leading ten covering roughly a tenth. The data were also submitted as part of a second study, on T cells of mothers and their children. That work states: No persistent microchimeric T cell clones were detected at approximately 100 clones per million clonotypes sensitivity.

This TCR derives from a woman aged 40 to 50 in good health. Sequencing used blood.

The chain's CDR3 is CASSLGASGGALSTQYF. The CDR3 DNA sequence: TGTGCCAGCAGCTTAGGGGCTAGCGGGGGGGCCCTTAGTACGCAGTATTTT. V is TRBV7-6 and J is TRBJ2-3; 12 bases fit TRBD2. V shed 1 base and J 8 bases; nucleotides not matched to a gene: 10. Germline V gives CDR1 SGHVS, CDR2 FNYEAQ. CDR3 size: 17 residues.